A single sample is the source of the 9 T cell receptor beta chains below, sequenced in a study of blood T cell repertoires in COVID-19. Only in-frame clones appear in the TCRdb table, and some are missing; sequencing was by immunoSEQ multiplex PCR. Of 150,000 to 200,000 clones listed, 90% are singletons. Sequencing was carried out using peripheral blood. All receptors derive from a man between 60 and 75 years old with active or convalescent COVID-19.

The chain links TRBV19 to TRBJ1-3; 8 bases fit TRBD1. The germline CDR1 and CDR2 sequences are LNHDA and SQIVND (reference sequence). The CDR3 is 14 amino acids. With V trimmed by 6 bases and J by 3 bases, 4 bases remained unmatched. This CDR3 is CASRQQGDGNTIYF. CDR3 bases: TGTGCCAGTAGGCAACAGGGGGATGGAAACACCATATATTTT.

V gene TRBV10-1 combines with J gene TRBJ2-7, with D perhaps TRBD2 (6 bases). Trimming took 6 bases from V and 3 from J, leaving 18 bases between them. The CDR3 runs to 15 residues. Germline loops: CDR1 WNHNN, CDR2 SYGVQD (reference sequence). This CDR3 is CASSPGGGLVYEQYF. CDR3 in DNA: TGCGCCAGCAGCCCCGGAGGAGGGTTAGTCTACGAGCAGTACTTC.

This clone occurred once. The gene calls are TRBV4-1 and TRBJ1-1, with a possible D match to TRBD1 (5 bases). Germline V gives CDR1 MGHRA, CDR2 YSYEKL. Trimming left V 0 bases short and J 5 bases short, with 16 bases between. The CDR3 extends over 16 amino acids. CDR3 region: CASSQDNTGRYTEAFF. The CDR3, as DNA: TGCGCCAGCAGCCAAGATAATACAGGAAGATATACTGAAGCTTTCTTT.

The chain links TRBV4-1 to TRBJ1-6; D is unresolved. Deletions cut 1 base from V and 3 bases from J, with 19 bases between. The germline CDR1 and CDR2 sequences are MGHRA and YSYEKL. This CDR3 has 19 amino acids. CDR3 in amino acids: CASSQAPPGSSFYNSPLHF. CDR3 DNA sequence: TGCGCCAGCAGCCAAGCCCCCCCGGGGTCAAGCTTCTATAATTCACCCCTCCACTTT.

This clone was counted only a few times. The V and J genes are TRBV30 and TRBJ2-1, with D perhaps matching TRBD2 (6 bases). The germline V gene encodes CDR1 GTSNPN and CDR2 SVGIG (reference sequence). V lost 4 bases to trimming and J lost 1 base, with 11 bases between them. The CDR3 has 14 amino acids. Here the CDR3 reads CAWTRGTSYNEQFF. The DNA of the CDR3 is TGTGCCTGGACCCGCGGGACTTCCTACAATGAGCAGTTCTTC.

The table lists this clone with a few counts. The chain employs TRBV27 and TRBJ2-7; 7 bases line up with TRBD1. Trimming at V came to 3 bases and at J to 2 bases, leaving 7 bases not matched to a gene. Germline CDR1 is MNHEY and CDR2 is SMNVEV (reference sequence). The CDR3 loop spans 15 amino acids. The CDR3 sequence: CASSFRDRVAYEQYF. In DNA, the CDR3 is TGTGCCAGCAGTTTCCGCGACAGGGTAGCCTACGAGCAGTACTTC.

The rearrangement links TRBV6-5 to TRBJ2-7; a weak D match, TRBD2 (6 bases). Deletions cut 5 bases from V and 6 bases from J, with 11 bases between. Germline-derived CDR1 and CDR2 are MNHEY and SVGAGI. The CDR3 runs to 12 residues. Here the CDR3 DNA reads TGTGCCAGCAGTACAACTAGCTCCGAGCAGTACTTC. Protein sequence: CASSTTSSEQYF.

The J gene is TRBJ1-5, the V gene TRBV28, with D uncertain. The germline V gene has CDR1 MDHEN and CDR2 SYDVKM. The V end lost 6 bases, the J end lost 8 bases, and 11 bases lay between the germline ends. The CDR3 is 12 amino acids. CDR3 nucleotides: TGTGCCAGCAGGCAGACTGTGGAGCCCCAGCATTTT. Translated, it gives CASRQTVEPQHF.

The rearrangement uses TRBV19 and TRBJ1-2, with D hard to call. The CDR3 contains 14 residues. Germline-derived CDR1 and CDR2 are LNHDA and SQIVND (reference sequence). V lost 0 bases, J lost 0 bases, and 5 bases lay in between. The CDR3 loop reads CASSIDTANYGYTF. The DNA of the CDR3 is TGTGCCAGTAGTATAGATACGGCTAACTATGGCTACACCTTC.